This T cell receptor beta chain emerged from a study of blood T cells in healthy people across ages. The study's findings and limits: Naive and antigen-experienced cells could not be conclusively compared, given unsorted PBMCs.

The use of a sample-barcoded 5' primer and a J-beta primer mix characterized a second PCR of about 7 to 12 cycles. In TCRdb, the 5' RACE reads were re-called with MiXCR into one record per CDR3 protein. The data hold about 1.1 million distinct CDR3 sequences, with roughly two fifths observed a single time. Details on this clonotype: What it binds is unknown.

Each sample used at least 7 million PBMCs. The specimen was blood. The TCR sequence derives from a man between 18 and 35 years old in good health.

CDR3 amino acids: CASSWEVGFEQYF. In nucleotides, the CDR3 is TGCGCCAGCAGCTGGGAGGTGGGGTTCGAGCAGTACTTC. The V gene is TRBV5-1, the J gene TRBJ2-5, with a weak D call TRBD2 (6 bases). The J call may be faulty, since TRBJ2-7 better matches the DNA end. Germline CDR1 SGHRS, CDR2 YFSETQ. The CDR3 contains 13 residues.